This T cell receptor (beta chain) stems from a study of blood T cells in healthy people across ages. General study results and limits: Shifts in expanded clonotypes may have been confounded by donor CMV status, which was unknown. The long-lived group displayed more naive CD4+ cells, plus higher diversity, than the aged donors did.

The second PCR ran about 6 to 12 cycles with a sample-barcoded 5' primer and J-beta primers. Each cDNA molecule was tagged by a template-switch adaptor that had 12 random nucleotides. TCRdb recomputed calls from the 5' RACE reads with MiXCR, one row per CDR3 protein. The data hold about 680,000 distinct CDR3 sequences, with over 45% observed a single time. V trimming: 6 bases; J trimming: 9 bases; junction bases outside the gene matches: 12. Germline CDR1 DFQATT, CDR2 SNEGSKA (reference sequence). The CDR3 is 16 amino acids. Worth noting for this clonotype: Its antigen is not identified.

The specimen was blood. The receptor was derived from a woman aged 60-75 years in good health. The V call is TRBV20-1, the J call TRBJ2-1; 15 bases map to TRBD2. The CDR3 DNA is TGCAGTGCCGGCGGACTAGCGGGAGGGCCGTTTGGTGAGCAGTTCTTC. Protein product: CSAGGLAGGPFGEQFF.